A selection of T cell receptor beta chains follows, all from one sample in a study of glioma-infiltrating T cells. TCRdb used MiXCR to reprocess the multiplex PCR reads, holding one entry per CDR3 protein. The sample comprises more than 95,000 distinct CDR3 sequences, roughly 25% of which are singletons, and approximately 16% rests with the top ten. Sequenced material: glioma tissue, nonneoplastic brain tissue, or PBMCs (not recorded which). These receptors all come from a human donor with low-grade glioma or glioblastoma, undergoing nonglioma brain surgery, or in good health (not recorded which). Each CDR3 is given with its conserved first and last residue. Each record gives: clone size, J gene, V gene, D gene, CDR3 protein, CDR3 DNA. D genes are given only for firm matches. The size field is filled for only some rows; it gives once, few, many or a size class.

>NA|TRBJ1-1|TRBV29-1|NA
CSVGRESNEAFF
TGCAGCGTTGGTAGGGAATCGAATGAAGCTTTCTTT
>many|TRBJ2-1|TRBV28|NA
CASSSSGETIGYNEQFF
TGTGCCAGCAGTTCCTCCGGGGAGACCATCGGGTACAATGAGCAGTTCTTC
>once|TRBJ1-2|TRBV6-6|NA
CDNSYSIGAEGGYTF
TGTGACAACAGTTACTCGATCGGGGCCGAGGGTGGCTACACCTTC
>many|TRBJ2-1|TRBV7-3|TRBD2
CASSLSLAGVEQFF
TGTGCCAGCAGCTTAAGCCTAGCGGGAGTTGAGCAGTTCTTC
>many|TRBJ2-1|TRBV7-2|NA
CASSLERRYNEQFF
TGTGCCAGCAGCTTAGAAAGGAGGTACAATGAGCAGTTCTTC
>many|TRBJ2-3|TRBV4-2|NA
CASSQDLVVRGFSSTDTQYF
TGTGCCAGCAGCCAAGATCTCGTTGTGCGGGGATTTTCTAGCACAGATACGCAGTATTTT
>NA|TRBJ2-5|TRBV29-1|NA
CSAIPQETQYF
TGCAGCGCCATACCCCAAGAGACCCAGTACTTC
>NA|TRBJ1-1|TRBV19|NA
CASSMLQGSNTEAFF
TGTGCCAGTAGTATGCTACAGGGATCCAACACTGAAGCTTTCTTT
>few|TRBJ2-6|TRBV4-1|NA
CASSRSPPGANVLTF
TGCGCCAGCAGCCGCAGTCCGCCCGGGGCCAACGTCCTGACTTTC
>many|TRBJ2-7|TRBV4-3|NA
CASSARSGSYEQYF
TGCGCCAGCAGCGCACGGAGCGGGTCTTACGAGCAGTACTTC
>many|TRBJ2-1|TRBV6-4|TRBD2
CASSPTSGSGFEQFF
TGTGCCAGCAGTCCGACTAGCGGGAGCGGATTTGAGCAGTTCTTC
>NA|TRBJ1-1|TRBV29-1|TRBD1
CSVDSDRGPYDTEAFF
TGCAGCGTTGACTCTGACAGGGGTCCGTACGACACTGAAGCTTTCTTT
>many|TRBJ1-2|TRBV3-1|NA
CASSQEGQMNYGYTF
TGTGCCAGCAGCCAAGAAGGTCAAATGAACTATGGCTACACCTTC
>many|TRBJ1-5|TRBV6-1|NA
CASTVRTANQPQHF
TGTGCCAGCACGGTGAGGACTGCTAATCAGCCCCAGCATTTT
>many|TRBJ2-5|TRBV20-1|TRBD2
CSAGEGNVQETQYF
TGCAGTGCTGGGGAGGGTAATGTTCAAGAGACCCAGTACTTC
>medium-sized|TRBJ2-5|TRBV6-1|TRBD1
CASRRTGDRQETQYF
TGTGCCAGCAGAAGGACAGGGGATCGCCAAGAGACCCAGTACTTC
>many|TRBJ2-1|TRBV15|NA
CATSSEKPGLSYNEQFF
TGTGCCACCAGCAGTGAAAAGCCGGGACTTTCCTACAATGAGCAGTTCTTC
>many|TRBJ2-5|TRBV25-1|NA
CASSESSETQYF
TGTGCCAGCAGTGAATCCAGCGAGACCCAGTACTTC
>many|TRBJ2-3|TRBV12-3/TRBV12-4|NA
CASSDRVESTDTQYF
TGTGCCAGCAGTGATAGGGTGGAGAGCACAGATACGCAGTATTTT
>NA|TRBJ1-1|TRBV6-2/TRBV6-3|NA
CASSYWLEEGSTEAFF
TGTGCCAGCAGTTACTGGCTGGAGGAGGGGTCCACTGAAGCTTTCTTT
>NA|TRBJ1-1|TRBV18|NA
CASSPVGSNTEAFF
TGTGCCAGCTCACCAGTGGGTTCCAACACTGAAGCTTTCTTT
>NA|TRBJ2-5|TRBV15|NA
CATSQDTSRGETQYF
TGTGCCACCAGCCAAGACACCTCCCGCGGGGAGACCCAGTACTTC
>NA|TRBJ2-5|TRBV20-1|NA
CSASNPIGVDNRAQYF
TGCAGTGCTAGTAACCCTATTGGCGTGGATAATCGGGCCCAGTACTTC
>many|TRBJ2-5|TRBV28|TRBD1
CASSLSGQGQETQYF
TGTGCCAGCAGTTTATCGGGACAGGGGCAAGAGACCCAGTACTTC
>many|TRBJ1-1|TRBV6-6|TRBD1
CASSYRTGDTEAFF
TGTGCCAGCAGTTACCGGACAGGGGACACTGAAGCTTTCTTT
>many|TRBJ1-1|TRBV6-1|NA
CASSDTVNTEAFF
TGTGCCAGCAGTGACACAGTGAACACTGAAGCTTTCTTT
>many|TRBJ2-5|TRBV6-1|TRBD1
CASSDLDRGTGETQYF
TGTGCCAGCAGTGATCTCGACAGGGGGACGGGAGAGACCCAGTACTTC
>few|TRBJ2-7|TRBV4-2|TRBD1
CASSQAQGVGEQYF
TGTGCCAGCAGCCAGGCCCAGGGGGTAGGCGAGCAGTACTTC
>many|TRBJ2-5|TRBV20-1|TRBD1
CSARVDRTETQYF
TGCAGTGCTAGAGTGGACAGGACAGAGACCCAGTACTTC
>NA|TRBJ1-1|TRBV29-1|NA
CSVGFCGDTEAFF
TGCAGCGTTGGTTTCTGTGGAGACACTGAAGCTTTCTTT
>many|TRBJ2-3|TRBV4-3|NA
CASSQVSAGYTDTQYF
TGCGCCAGCAGCCAAGTATCGGCGGGCTACACAGATACGCAGTATTTT
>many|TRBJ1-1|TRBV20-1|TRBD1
CSARDRGTVMNTEAFF
TGCAGTGCTAGAGATCGGGGGACAGTAATGAACACTGAAGCTTTCTTT
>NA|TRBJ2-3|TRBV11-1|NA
CASSLPRGGSKDTQYF
TGTGCCAGCAGCCTCCCGCGAGGGGGGAGTAAAGATACGCAGTATTTT
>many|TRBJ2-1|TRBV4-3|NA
CASSQVDGANYEQFF
TGCGCCAGCAGCCAAGTAGACGGGGCAAATTACGAGCAGTTCTTC
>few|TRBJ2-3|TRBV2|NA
CASNRASGSTDTQYF
TGTGCCAGCAACCGGGCCAGCGGGAGCACAGATACGCAGTATTTT
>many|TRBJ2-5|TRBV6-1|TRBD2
CASRTSGQETQYF
TGTGCCAGCAGGACTAGCGGACAAGAGACCCAGTACTTC
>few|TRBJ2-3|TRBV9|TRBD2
CASSLTAGGTDTQYF
TGTGCCAGCAGCCTTACAGCGGGGGGCACAGATACGCAGTATTTT
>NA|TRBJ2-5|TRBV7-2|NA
CASSLAGETQYF
TGTGCCAGCAGCTTAGCGGGCGAGACCCAGTACTTC
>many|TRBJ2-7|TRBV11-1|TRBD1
CASSSQPDRELYEQYF
TGTGCCAGCAGCTCCCAGCCGGACAGGGAATTGTACGAGCAGTACTTC
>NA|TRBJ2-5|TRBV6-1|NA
CGSSDLPDSADF
TGTGGCAGCAGTGACCTACCGGACAGTGCCGACTTC
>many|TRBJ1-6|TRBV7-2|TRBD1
CASSRDRGYNSPLHF
TGTGCCAGCAGCCGGGACAGGGGATATAATTCACCCCTCCACTTT
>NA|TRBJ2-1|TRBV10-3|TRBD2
CAIRDLAGTRTNEQFF
TGTGCCATCAGGGACCTAGCGGGGACAAGAACGAATGAGCAGTTCTTC
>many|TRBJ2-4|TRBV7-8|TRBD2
CASSLALAGGSTKNIQYF
TGTGCCAGCAGCTTAGCTCTAGCGGGAGGATCGACCAAAAACATTCAGTACTTC
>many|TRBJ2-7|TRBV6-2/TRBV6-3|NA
CASSYVGRRGDEQYF
TGTGCCAGCAGTTACGTCGGACGCAGGGGAGACGAGCAGTACTTC
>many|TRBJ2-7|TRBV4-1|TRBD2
CASSQEKRESDEQYF
TGCGCCAGCAGCCAAGAAAAGCGGGAGAGCGACGAGCAGTACTTC